This entry lists 8 T cell receptor beta chains sequenced from one sample in a study of blood T cell repertoires in COVID-19. TCRdb's table, derived via immunoSEQ multiplex PCR, lists solely in-frame clones and lacks some. The sample shows approximately 170,000 clones, approximately 80% of them seen only once. Sequences were obtained from PBMCs or T cells enriched from blood (not recorded which). Source of these receptors: a man between 45 and 60 years old who had recovered from COVID-19.

The chain employs TRBV6-2 or TRBV6-3 and TRBJ1-5; no clear D gene. Germline CDR1 and CDR2: MNHEY and SVGEGT. Trimming removed 0 bases at V and 2 bases at J, with 14 bases between. This CDR3 has 17 amino acids. The CDR3 protein is CASSYSSSYRGNQPQHF. The CDR3 coding sequence is TGTGCCAGCAGTTACTCGAGTTCATACAGAGGCAATCAGCCCCAGCATTTT.

The chain joins TRBV7-2 to TRBJ1-2; 11 positions agree with TRBD1. V gave up 5 bases and J gave up 6 bases; unmatched junction bases: 5. There are 14 residues in the CDR3. CDR1 is SGHTA and CDR2 is FQGNSA in the germline V gene. CDR3 in amino acids: CASSPGQGANGYTF. The CDR3 DNA is TGTGCCAGCAGCCCCGGACAGGGGGCCAATGGCTACACCTTC. Full variable domain (rest looked up from reference TRBV7-2 and TRBJ1-2): GAGVSQSPSNKVTEKGKDVELRCDPISGHTALYWYRQSLGQGLEFLIYFQGNSAPDKSGLPSDRFSAERTGGSVSTLTIQRTQQEDSAVYLCASSPGQGANGYTFGSGTRLTVV.

CDR3 nucleotide sequence: TGTGCCAGCAGTTTACCTTGGGCGGGGGCTTTCTTT. Protein product: CASSLPWAGAFF. The chain has TRBV12-3 or TRBV12-4 and TRBJ1-1, with D unresolved. The CDR3 totals 12 residues. The V gene lost 2 bases and the J gene lost 11 bases, with 12 bases spanning the gap.

The chain links TRBV30 to TRBJ1-1; TRBD1 matches 7 bases. After removal of 4 bases from V and 0 bases from J, the junction contained 5 bases not matched to a gene. Germline V lookup: CDR1 GTSNPN, CDR2 SVGIG (reference sequence). This CDR3 region has 14 residues. CDR3 DNA: TGTGCCTGGATCCGACAGGGCGTGAACACTGAAGCTTTCTTT. This codes for CAWIRQGVNTEAFF.

This chain connects TRBV11-2 to TRBJ1-5; possibly TRBD1 for D (6 bases). V was clipped by 3 bases and J by 9 bases, with 12 bases between them. The CDR3 length is 13 residues. From germline, CDR1 is SGHAT and CDR2 FQNNGV. In DNA form, the CDR3 reads TGTGCCAGCAGCTTGGACAGCGTGCGGCCCCAGCATTTT. It encodes CASSLDSVRPQHF.

The gene calls are TRBV7-3 and TRBJ1-1; D uncertain. This CDR3 spans 14 amino acids. CDR1 and CDR2 from the germline V gene are SGHTA and FQGTGA. The V and J ends lost 1 base and 1 base respectively, with 7 bases between them. The CDR3 DNA reads as TGTGCCAGCAGCTTAATGGGCACGAACACTGAAGCTTTCTTT. This sequence encodes CASSLMGTNTEAFF. The variable domain in full, completed from reference TRBV7-3 and TRBJ1-1, reads GAGVSQTPSNKVTEKGKYVELRCDPISGHTALYWYRQSLGQGPEFLIYFQGTGAADDSGLPNDRFFAVRPEGSVSTLKIQRTERGDSAVYLCASSLMGTNTEAFFGQGTRLTVV.

This rearrangement joins TRBV11-3 to TRBJ2-1; 10 nucleotides agree with TRBD2. This CDR3 has 15 residues. In germline, CDR1 is SGHNT, CDR2 YENEEA. The junction had 4 bases not matched to a gene; V was cut back by 0 bases and J by 8 bases. DNA of the CDR3: TGTGCCAGCAGCTTAGACAGCGGGGGGGCGGATGAGCAGTTCTTC. It encodes CASSLDSGGADEQFF.

V usage is TRBV9 and J usage is TRBJ1-4; D is unclear. V was pared by 1 base and J by 4 bases, with 11 bases between. This CDR3 has 15 residues. Germline V gene lookup returns CDR1 SGDLS and CDR2 YYNGEE. CDR3 amino acids: CASSVSADLNEKLFF. The CDR3 DNA reads TGTGCCAGCAGCGTAAGTGCAGATCTTAATGAAAAACTGTTTTTT.